Included here is one T cell receptor beta chain sequence, with context. What it binds is not known. The data are from a study of T cell responses to AZD1222 COVID-19 vaccine. Findings and limits, study-wide: Clonal diversity was possibly underestimated, and the donors were mostly white British, with more females.

The data were produced by immunoSEQ multiplex PCR, yet TCRdb's version contains in-frame clones alone and is incomplete. Here the sample spans tens of thousands of clones, more than 75% being singletons. Analyses pooled second doses at about 4 or about 12 weeks. This CDR3 region has 15 residues. Looked up from germline, CDR1 is MGHDK and CDR2 is SYGVNS. The V end lost 0 bases, the J end lost 4 bases, and 12 bases lay between the germline ends. The sequenced sample was peripheral blood, obtained 28 days after the second AZD1222 dose. The chain is built from TRBV25-1 and TRBJ1-2, with D unclear. This receptor was identified in an adult who received the AZD1222 COVID-19 vaccine. The CDR3 nucleotides are TGTGCCAGCAGTGAATACGGAGGCAGCCCCTATGGCTACACCTTC. It encodes CASSEYGGSPYGYTF.